A single T cell receptor (beta chain) is shown here with its context. What it binds is not known. Controls came from buffy coats of healthy blood donors. The data derive from a study of STAT5B mutations in CD4+ large granular lymphocyte leukemia. Whole-study findings and limits: Top patient clones used TRBV06 genes more often: 8/27 versus 2/35 in controls.

The survey-level immunoSEQ assay was used. The table came from immunoSEQ multiplex PCR; TCRdb's copy has only in-frame clones and leaves some out. There are about 31,000 clones in the sample; 76% occur only once, and about 7% lies in the top ten. Trimming left V 0 bases short and J 0 bases short, with 7 bases between. This CDR3 has 15 residues. Germline CDR1 and CDR2: SGHRS and YFSETQ. Sequencing was done on a sample of CD4+ T cells from blood buffy coats. The origin of this receptor is a human donor in good health. The chain is built from TRBV5-1 and TRBJ1-5; tentative D call: TRBD1 (5 bases). The CDR3 loop reads CASSLEGVSNQPQHF. The CDR3 DNA reads TGCGCCAGCAGCTTGGAAGGGGTTAGCAATCAGCCCCAGCATTTT.